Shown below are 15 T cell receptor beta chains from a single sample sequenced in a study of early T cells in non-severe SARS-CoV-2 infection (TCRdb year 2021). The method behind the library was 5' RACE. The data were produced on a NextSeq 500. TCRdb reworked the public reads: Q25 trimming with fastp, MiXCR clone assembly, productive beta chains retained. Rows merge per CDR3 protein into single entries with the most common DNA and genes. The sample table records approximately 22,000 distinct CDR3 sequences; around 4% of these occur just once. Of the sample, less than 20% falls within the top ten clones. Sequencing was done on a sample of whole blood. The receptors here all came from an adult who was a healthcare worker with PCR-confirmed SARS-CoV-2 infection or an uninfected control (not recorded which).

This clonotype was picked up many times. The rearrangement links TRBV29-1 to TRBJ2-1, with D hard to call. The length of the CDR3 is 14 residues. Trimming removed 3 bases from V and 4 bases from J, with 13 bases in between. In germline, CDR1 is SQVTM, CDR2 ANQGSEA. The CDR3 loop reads CSVDSRAYYNEQFF. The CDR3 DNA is TGCAGCGTTGATAGCCGGGCATATTACAATGAGCAGTTCTTC.

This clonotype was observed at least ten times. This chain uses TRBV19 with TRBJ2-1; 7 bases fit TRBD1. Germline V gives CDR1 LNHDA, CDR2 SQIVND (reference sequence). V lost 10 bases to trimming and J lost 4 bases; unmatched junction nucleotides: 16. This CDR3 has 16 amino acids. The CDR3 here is CATNSRVAGGYNEQFF. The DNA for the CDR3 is TGTGCCACTAACTCCCGGGTGGCAGGGGGTTACAATGAGCAGTTCTTC.

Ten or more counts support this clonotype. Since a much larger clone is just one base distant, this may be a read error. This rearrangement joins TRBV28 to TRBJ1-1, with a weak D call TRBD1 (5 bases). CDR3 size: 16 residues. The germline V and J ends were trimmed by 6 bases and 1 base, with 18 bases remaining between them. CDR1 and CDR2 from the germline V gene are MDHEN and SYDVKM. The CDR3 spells CASSHGGGGTNTEAFF. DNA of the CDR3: TGTGCCAGCAGCCATGGGGGTGGAGGGACGAACACTGAAGCTTTCTTT.

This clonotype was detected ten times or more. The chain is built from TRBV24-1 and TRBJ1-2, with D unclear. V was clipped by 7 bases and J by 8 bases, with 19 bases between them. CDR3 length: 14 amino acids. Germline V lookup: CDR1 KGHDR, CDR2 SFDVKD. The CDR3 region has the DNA TGTGCCACCAGGAATACGATCGGGTTAGAGGGCTACACCTTC. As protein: CATRNTIGLEGYTF.

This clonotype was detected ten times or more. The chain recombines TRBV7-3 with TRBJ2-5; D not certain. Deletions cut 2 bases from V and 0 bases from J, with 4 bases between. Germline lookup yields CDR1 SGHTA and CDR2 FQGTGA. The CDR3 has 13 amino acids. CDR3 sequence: CASSLYHQETQYF. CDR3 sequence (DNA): TGTGCCAGCAGCTTATATCACCAAGAGACCCAGTACTTC.

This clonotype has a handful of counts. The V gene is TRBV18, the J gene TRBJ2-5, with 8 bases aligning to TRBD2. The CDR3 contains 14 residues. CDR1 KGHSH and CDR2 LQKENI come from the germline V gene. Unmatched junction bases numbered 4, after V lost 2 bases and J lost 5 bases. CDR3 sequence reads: CASSPLAGLETQYF. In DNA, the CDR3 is TGTGCCAGCTCACCATTAGCGGGACTTGAGACCCAGTACTTC. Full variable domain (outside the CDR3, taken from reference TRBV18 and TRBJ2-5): NAGVMQNPRHLVRRRGQEARLRCSPMKGHSHVYWYRQLPEEGLKFMVYLQKENIIDESGMPKERFSAEFPKEGPSILRIQQVVRGDSAAYFCASSPLAGLETQYFGPGTRLLVL.

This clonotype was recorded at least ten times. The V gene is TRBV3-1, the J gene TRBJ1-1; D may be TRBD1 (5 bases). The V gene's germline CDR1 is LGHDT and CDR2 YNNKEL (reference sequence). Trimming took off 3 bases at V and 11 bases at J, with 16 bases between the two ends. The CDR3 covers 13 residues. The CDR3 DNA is TGTGCCAGCAGCCAGTCTTTAGGGACGAGGGCTTTCTTT. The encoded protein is CASSQSLGTRAFF.

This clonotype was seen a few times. Here the CDR3 DNA reads TGTGCCAGCAGCTACCGCACCGGGACAGCCAACTCTGGGGCCAACGTCCTGACTTTC. This sequence encodes CASSYRTGTANSGANVLTF. The V gene is TRBV7-9, the J gene TRBJ2-6; TRBD1 aligns across 7 bases. CDR3 length: 19 residues. J gave up 0 bases and V 4 bases, and 12 bases lay outside the gene matches. From germline, CDR1 is SEHNR and CDR2 FQNEAQ (reference sequence).

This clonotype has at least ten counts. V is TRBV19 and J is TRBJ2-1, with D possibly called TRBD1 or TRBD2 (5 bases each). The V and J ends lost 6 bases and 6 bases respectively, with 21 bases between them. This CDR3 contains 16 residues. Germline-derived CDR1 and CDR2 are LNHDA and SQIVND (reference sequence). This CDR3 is CASRRGARSEVNEQFF. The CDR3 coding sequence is TGTGCCAGTAGAAGGGGTGCTAGATCGGAGGTCAATGAGCAGTTCTTC.

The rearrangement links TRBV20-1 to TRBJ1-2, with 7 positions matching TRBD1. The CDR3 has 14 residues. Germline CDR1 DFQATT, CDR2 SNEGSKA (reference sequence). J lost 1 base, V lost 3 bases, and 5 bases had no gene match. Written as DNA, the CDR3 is TGCAGTGCTAGGCGGGACAGCCATAACTATGGCTACACCTTC. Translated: CSARRDSHNYGYTF.

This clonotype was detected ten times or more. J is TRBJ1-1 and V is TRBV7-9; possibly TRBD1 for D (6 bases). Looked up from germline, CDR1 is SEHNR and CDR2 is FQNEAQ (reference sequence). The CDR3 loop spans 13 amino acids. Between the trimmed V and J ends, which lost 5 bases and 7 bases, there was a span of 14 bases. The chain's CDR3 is CASSPQTGNEAFF. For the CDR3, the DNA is TGTGCCAGCAGCCCACAAACAGGGAATGAAGCTTTCTTT.

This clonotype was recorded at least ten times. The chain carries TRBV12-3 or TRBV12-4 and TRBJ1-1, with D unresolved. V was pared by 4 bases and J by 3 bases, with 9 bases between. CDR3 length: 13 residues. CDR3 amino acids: CASSSGFDTEAFF. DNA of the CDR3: TGTGCCAGCAGTTCGGGGTTTGACACTGAAGCTTTCTTT.

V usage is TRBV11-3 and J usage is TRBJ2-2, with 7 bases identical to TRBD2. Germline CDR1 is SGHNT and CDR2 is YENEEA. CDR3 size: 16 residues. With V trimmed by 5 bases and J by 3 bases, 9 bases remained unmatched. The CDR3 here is CASSPFAGEDTGELFF. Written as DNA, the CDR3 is TGTGCCAGCAGCCCCTTTGCGGGAGAGGACACCGGGGAGCTGTTTTTT.

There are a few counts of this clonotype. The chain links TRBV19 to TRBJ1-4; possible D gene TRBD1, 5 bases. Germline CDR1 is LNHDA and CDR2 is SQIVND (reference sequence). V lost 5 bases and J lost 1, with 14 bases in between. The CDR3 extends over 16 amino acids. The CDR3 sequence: CASSPLERGTNEKLFF. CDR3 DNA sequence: TGTGCCAGTAGTCCGCTGGAGAGGGGAACTAATGAAAAACTGTTTTTT.

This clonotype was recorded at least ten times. The CDR3 is CSAGTGSNTGELFF. In DNA, the CDR3 is TGCAGCGCTGGGACAGGGTCGAACACCGGGGAGCTGTTTTTT. The V and J genes are TRBV29-1 and TRBJ2-2; 9 bases are shared with TRBD1. After removal of 7 bases from V and 0 bases from J, the junction contained 3 bases not matched to a gene. The V gene's germline CDR1 is SQVTM and CDR2 ANQGSEA. The CDR3 totals 14 residues.